A single sample gave rise to the 9 T cell receptor beta chains below, sequenced in a study of blood T cell repertoires in COVID-19. Generated by immunoSEQ multiplex PCR, the TCRdb table keeps only in-frame clones and is missing some. The sample has 14,000 to 15,000 clones; around 87% are singletons. Material for sequencing was peripheral blood. Receptors were obtained from a human donor in a cohort sampled during active COVID-19.

V and J are TRBV5-1 and TRBJ2-2, with D possibly being TRBD1 (6 bases). CDR1 is SGHRS and CDR2 is YFSETQ in the germline V gene. Trimming left V 1 base short and J 5 bases short, with 12 bases between. This CDR3 has 15 amino acids. The DNA of the CDR3 is TGCGCCAGCAGCTTGTCAGGGGCTTGGACCGGGGAGCTGTTTTTT. Translating gives CASSLSGAWTGELFF.

The rearrangement joins TRBV7-3 to TRBJ2-2, with D uncertain. V was shortened by 0 bases and J by 6 bases, with 11 bases between the two germline ends. The CDR3 covers 15 residues. Per the germline V gene, CDR1 is SGHTA and CDR2 is FQGTGA. DNA for the CDR3: TGTGCCAGCAGCTTAACTGGTAGTTCCCCCGGGGAGCTGTTTTTT. The encoded protein is CASSLTGSSPGELFF.

The V and J genes are TRBV7-6 and TRBJ2-2, with TRBD2 matching over 12 bases. The CDR3 loop spans 19 amino acids. Germline V gives CDR1 SGHVS, CDR2 FNYEAQ. Germline trimming cut 1 base from V and 5 bases from J; bases unmatched to any gene: 11. This CDR3 reads CASSLVPRLAGELTGELFF. The CDR3, as DNA: TGTGCCAGCAGCTTAGTCCCGAGACTAGCGGGGGAGCTTACCGGGGAGCTGTTTTTT.

Written as DNA, the CDR3 is TGTGCCAGCAGCCCTCGACAGGCTAACTATGGCTACACCTTC. It translates to CASSPRQANYGYTF. This chain uses TRBV13 with TRBJ1-2, with D tentatively TRBD1 (6 bases). CDR3 length: 14 amino acids. Per germline, CDR1 PRHDT and CDR2 FYEKMQ (reference sequence). The V and J ends lost 5 bases and 0 bases respectively, with 10 bases between them.

This rearrangement joins TRBV19 to TRBJ2-4; 9 bases are a match to TRBD2. Germline V CDR1 and CDR2: LNHDA, SQIVND (reference sequence). The CDR3 is 16 residues long. V was clipped by 7 bases and J by 8 bases; unmatched bases: 15. CDR3 nucleotides: TGTGCCAGTACTCCAAGTGCGGGGGGGCCGTACTACATTCAGTACTTC. Translation: CASTPSAGGPYYIQYF. Combining the CDR3 with reference TRBV19 and TRBJ2-4 gives the whole variable domain DGGITQSPKYLFRKEGQNVTLSCEQNLNHDAMYWYRQDPGQGLRLIYYSQIVNDFQKGDIAEGYSVSREKKESFPLTVTSAQKNPTAFYLCASTPSAGGPYYIQYFGAGTRLSVL.

This clone was seen once. The chain couples TRBV9 to TRBJ1-1, with a possible D match to TRBD1 (5 bases). CDR1 SGDLS and CDR2 YYNGEE come from the germline V gene. V was clipped by 2 bases and J by 3 bases, with 11 bases between them. CDR3 length: 14 amino acids. The CDR3 DNA is TGTGCCAGCAGCGTCCGTGGGGCGGACACTGAAGCTTTCTTT. Amino acids: CASSVRGADTEAFF.

This chain joins TRBV4-2 and TRBJ2-1, with 13 bases aligning to TRBD2. V lost 4 bases, J lost 7 bases, and 7 bases stayed unmatched. CDR1 LGHNA and CDR2 YNFKEQ come from the germline V gene. CDR3 length: 16 amino acids. The CDR3 DNA sequence: TGTGCCAGCAGCCCCATGACTAGCGGGGGGCTAAATGAGCAGTTCTTC. It translates to CASSPMTSGGLNEQFF.

The rearrangement joins TRBV10-2 to TRBJ1-6; D might be TRBD1 (5 bases). Germline CDR1 WSHSY, CDR2 SAAADI. This CDR3 spans 14 amino acids. Deletions cut 6 bases from V and 10 bases from J, with 16 bases between. CDR3 loop: CASSPGPKGSPLHF. DNA for the CDR3: TGCGCCAGCAGCCCGGGCCCCAAGGGGTCACCCCTCCACTTT.

The chain employs TRBV6-2 or TRBV6-3 and TRBJ1-2, with D unclear. The CDR3 extends over 14 amino acids. Trimming took off 2 bases at V and 5 bases at J, with 12 bases between the two ends. Looked up from germline, CDR1 is MNHEY and CDR2 is SVGEGT. The CDR3 protein is CASSYRLIGYGYTF. The CDR3 DNA reads TGTGCCAGCAGTTACCGACTAATAGGGTATGGCTACACCTTC.